The 3 T cell receptor beta chains presented below share a single source sample, sequenced in a study of beta chain features in type 1 diabetes. Expressed TCRB transcripts got sequenced, as all isolated RNA was reverse transcribed. The assay was immunoSEQ multiplex PCR, and TCRdb's table has in-frame clones only and misses some. The table shows under 250,000 clones, with under 13% occurring only once. Sequenced sample: central memory CD4+ T cells from blood. These receptors all stem from a young man in good health.

In this sample, this clone turned up a few times. The chain is built from TRBV6-5 and TRBJ2-7, with 7 positions matching TRBD2. Germline V lookup: CDR1 MNHEY, CDR2 SVGAGI. With V trimmed by 6 bases and J by 1 base, 6 bases remained unmatched. The CDR3 contains 14 residues. The CDR3 DNA reads TGTGCCAGCAGGACCGACGGGGGGTCCTACGAGCAGTACTTC. Translation: CASRTDGGSYEQYF.

The rearrangement joins TRBV7-2 to TRBJ2-4; no clear D gene. CDR3 length: 12 amino acids. Germline V lookup: CDR1 SGHTA, CDR2 FQGNSA. V gave up 5 bases and J gave up 6 bases, with 8 bases separating them. The CDR3 spells CASSRTGNIQYF. The CDR3 DNA sequence: TGTGCCAGCAGCCGAACGGGAAACATTCAGTACTTC.

The chain joins TRBV28 to TRBJ1-2, with 10 bases matching TRBD1. J gave up 6 bases and V 7 bases, and 8 bases lay outside the gene matches. This CDR3 is 14 amino acids long. The germline CDR1 and CDR2 sequences are MDHEN and SYDVKM. The CDR3 reads CASNLRGTGDGYTF. CDR3 DNA sequence: TGTGCCAGCAACCTTCGGGGGACAGGGGATGGCTACACCTTC.